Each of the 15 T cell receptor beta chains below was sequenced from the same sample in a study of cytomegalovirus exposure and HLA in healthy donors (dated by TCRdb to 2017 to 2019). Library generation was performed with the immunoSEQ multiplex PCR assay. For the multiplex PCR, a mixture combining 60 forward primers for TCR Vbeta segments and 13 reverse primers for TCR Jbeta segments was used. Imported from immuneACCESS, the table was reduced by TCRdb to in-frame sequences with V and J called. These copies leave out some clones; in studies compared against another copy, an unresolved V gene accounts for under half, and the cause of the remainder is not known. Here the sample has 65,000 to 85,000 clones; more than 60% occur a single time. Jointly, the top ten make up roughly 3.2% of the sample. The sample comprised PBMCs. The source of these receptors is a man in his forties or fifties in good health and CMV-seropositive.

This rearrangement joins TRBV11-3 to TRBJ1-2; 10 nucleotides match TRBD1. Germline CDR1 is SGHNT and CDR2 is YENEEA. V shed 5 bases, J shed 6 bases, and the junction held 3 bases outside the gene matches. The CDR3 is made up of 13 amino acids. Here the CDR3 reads CASSQGQGNGYTF. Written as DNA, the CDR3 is TGTGCCAGCAGCCAGGGACAGGGGAATGGCTACACCTTC. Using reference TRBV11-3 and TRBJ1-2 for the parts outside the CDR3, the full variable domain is EAGVVQSPRYKIIEKKQPVAFWCNPISGHNTLYWYLQNLGQGPELLIRYENEEAVDDSQLPKDRFSAERLKGVDSTLKIQPAELGDSAVYLCASSQGQGNGYTFGSGTRLTVV.

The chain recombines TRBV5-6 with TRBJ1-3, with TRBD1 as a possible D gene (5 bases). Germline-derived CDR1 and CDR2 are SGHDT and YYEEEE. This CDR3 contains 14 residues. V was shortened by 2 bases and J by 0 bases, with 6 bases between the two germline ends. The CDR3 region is CASSLGVSGNTIYF. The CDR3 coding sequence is TGTGCCAGCAGCTTAGGGGTCTCTGGAAACACCATATATTTT.

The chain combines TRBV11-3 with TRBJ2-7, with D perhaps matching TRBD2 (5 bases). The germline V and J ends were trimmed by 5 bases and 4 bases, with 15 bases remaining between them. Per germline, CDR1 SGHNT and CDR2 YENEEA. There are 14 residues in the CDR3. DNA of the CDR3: TGTGCCAGCAGCAACCGAGCGGAGACTTACGAGCAGTACTTC. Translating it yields CASSNRAETYEQYF.

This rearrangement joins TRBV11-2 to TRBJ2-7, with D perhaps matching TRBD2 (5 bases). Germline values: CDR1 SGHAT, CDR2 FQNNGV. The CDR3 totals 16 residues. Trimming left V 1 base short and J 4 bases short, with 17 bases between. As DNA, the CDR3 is TGTGCCAGCAGCTTAGGTGCTAGCCTCACCCAATACGAGCAGTACTTC. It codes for CASSLGASLTQYEQYF.

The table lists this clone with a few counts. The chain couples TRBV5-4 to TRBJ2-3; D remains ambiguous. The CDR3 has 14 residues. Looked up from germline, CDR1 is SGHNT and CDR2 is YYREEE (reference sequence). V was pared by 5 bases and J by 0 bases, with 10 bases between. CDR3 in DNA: TGTGCCAGCAGTATGAGAGCTAGCACAGATACGCAGTATTTT. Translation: CASSMRASTDTQYF.

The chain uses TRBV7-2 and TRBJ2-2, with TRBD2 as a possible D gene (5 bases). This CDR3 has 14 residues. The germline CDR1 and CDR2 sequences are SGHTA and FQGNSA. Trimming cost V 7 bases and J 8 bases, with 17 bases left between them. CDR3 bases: TGTGCCAGCACCCTATTTTCCGAGGGAGGGGAGCTGTTTTTT. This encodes CASTLFSEGGELFF.

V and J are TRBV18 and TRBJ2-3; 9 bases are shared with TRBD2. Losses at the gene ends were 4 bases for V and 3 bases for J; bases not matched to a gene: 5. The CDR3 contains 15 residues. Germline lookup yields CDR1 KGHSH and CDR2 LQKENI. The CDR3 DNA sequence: TGTGCCAGCTCACGGGCGGGAGGGCCGACAGATACGCAGTATTTT. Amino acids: CASSRAGGPTDTQYF. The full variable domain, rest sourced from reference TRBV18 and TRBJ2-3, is NAGVMQNPRHLVRRRGQEARLRCSPMKGHSHVYWYRQLPEEGLKFMVYLQKENIIDESGMPKERFSAEFPKEGPSILRIQQVVRGDSAAYFCASSRAGGPTDTQYFGPGTRLTVL.

The CDR3 DNA reads TGTGCCAGCAGTTTATCCCGTCTAGCGGGGACCTGGGAGCAGTACTTC. Protein: CASSLSRLAGTWEQYF. This sequence joins TRBV27 and TRBJ2-7, with 9 positions matching TRBD2. The CDR3 has 16 residues. Trimming took 0 bases from V and 7 from J; bases not matched to a gene: 10. The germline gives CDR1 MNHEY, CDR2 SMNVEV (reference sequence).

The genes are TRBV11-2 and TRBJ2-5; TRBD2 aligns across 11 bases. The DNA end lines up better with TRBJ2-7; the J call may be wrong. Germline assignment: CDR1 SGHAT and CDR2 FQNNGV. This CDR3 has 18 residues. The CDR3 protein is CASSLTGTSGSAPYEQYF. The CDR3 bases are TGTGCCAGCAGCCTGACCGGGACTAGCGGTTCGGCCCCCTACGAGCAGTACTTC.

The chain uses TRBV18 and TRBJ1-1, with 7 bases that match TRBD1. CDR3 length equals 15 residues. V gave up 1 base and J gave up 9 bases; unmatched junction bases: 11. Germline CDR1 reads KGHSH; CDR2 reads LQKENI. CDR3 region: CASSPQVEGASKAFF. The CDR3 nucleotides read TGTGCCAGCTCACCACAGGTGGAGGGGGCGTCAAAAGCTTTCTTT.

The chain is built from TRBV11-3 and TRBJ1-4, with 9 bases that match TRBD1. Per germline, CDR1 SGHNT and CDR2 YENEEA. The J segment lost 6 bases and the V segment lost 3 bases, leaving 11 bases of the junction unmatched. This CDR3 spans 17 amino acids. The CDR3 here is CASSFTYGQGKYEKLFF. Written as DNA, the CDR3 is TGTGCCAGCAGCTTCACCTACGGACAGGGGAAGTATGAAAAACTGTTTTTT.

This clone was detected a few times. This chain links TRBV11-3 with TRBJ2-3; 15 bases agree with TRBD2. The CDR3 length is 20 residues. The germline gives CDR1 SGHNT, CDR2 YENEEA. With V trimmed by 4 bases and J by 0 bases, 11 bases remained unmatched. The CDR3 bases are TGTGCCAGCAGCTCCGGGACTAGCGGGAGGCCCCTCTATAGCACAGATACGCAGTATTTT. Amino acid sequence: CASSSGTSGRPLYSTDTQYF.

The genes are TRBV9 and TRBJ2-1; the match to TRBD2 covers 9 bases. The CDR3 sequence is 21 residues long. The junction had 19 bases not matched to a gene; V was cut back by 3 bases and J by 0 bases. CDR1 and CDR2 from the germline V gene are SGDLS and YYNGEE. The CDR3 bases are TGTGCCAGCAGCGAACGTCGGACTAGCGATATCTCGTCGAGCTCCTACAATGAGCAGTTCTTC. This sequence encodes CASSERRTSDISSSSYNEQFF.

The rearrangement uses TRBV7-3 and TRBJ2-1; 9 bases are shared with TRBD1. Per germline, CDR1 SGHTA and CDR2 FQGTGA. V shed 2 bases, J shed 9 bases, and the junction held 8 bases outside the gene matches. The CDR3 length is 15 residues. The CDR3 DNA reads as TGTGCCAGCAGCTTACGACAGGGGGGGTCCGGTGAGCAGTTCTTC. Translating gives CASSLRQGGSGEQFF.

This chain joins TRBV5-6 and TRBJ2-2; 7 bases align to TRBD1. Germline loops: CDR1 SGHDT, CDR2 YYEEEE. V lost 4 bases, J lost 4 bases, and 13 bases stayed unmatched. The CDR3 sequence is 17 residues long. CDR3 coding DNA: TGTGCCAGCAGCGACATCTCCAGGGGGTGGCTCACCGGGGAGCTGTTTTTT. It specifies CASSDISRGWLTGELFF.